Described below is a single T cell receptor (beta chain) sequence and its context. This sample stems from a study of blood T cell repertoires in COVID-19. About the study: Sites in the United States, Italy and Spain provided acute and convalescent COVID-19 samples. Sample material is recorded as cDNA or gDNA derived from T cells, B-cell-depleted T cells, or PBMCs.

Patients at the Seattle site were enrolled during active infection and followed longitudinally. In the authors' methods: Scientists estimated how many nucleated cells there were by amplifying reference gene primers. Profiled with immunoSEQ multiplex PCR; TCRdb holds only in-frame clones, not every one. V and J calls and clone size come straight from that table; D and trimming were deduced from the DNA. The sample lists 200,000 or so clones; about 83% were seen once. In germline, CDR1 is MGHRA, CDR2 YSYEKL. With 4 bases removed from V and 7 bases from J, the gap between germline ends came to 11 bases. This CDR3 contains 12 residues.

The chain recombines TRBV4-1 with TRBJ2-7; possibly TRBD2 for D (5 bases). This sequence was found in a person aged 70 to 79 with COVID-19, enrolled during active disease. Sample: peripheral blood. The CDR3 protein is CASSLSTGEQYF. The CDR3 DNA reads TGCGCCAGCAGCCTCTCGACGGGGGAGCAGTACTTC.